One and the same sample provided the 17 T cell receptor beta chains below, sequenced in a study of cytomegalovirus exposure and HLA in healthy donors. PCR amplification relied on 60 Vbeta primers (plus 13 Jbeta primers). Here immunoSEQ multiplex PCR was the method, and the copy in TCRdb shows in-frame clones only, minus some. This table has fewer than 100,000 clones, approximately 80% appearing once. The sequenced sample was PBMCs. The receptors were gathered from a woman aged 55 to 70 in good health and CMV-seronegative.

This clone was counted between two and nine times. The CDR3 is CASSSRGSGEQYF. Written as DNA, the CDR3 is TGTGCCAGCAGCTCCAGGGGTTCAGGAGAGCAGTACTTC. The chain uses TRBV7-2 and TRBJ2-7; possibly TRBD1 for D (6 bases). V was trimmed by 4 bases and J by 7 bases, leaving 14 bases between them. CDR1 is SGHTA and CDR2 is FQGNSA in the germline V gene. CDR3 length: 13 amino acids.

CDR3 sequence reads: CASSFTSSYNEQFF. Written as DNA, the CDR3 is TGTGCCAGCAGCTTCACTAGCTCCTACAATGAGCAGTTCTTC. The chain recombines TRBV5-4 with TRBJ2-1; D possibly corresponds to TRBD2 (5 bases). Trimming stripped 2 bases from V and 0 bases from J, with 6 bases between. The CDR3 is 14 amino acids. The germline gives CDR1 SGHNT, CDR2 YYREEE (reference sequence). The full variable domain, with the rest looked up from reference TRBV5-4 and TRBJ2-1, is ETGVTQSPTHLIKTRGQQVTLRCSSQSGHNTVSWYQQALGQGPQFIFQYYREEENGRGNFPPRFSGLQFPNYSSELNVNALELDDSALYLCASSFTSSYNEQFFGPGTRLTVL.

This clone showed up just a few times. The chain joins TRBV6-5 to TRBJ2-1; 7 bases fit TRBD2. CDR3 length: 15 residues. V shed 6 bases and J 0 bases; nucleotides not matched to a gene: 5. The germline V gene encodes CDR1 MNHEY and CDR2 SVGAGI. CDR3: CASRRGTISYNEQFF. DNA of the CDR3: TGTGCCAGCAGACGCGGGACTATCTCCTACAATGAGCAGTTCTTC.

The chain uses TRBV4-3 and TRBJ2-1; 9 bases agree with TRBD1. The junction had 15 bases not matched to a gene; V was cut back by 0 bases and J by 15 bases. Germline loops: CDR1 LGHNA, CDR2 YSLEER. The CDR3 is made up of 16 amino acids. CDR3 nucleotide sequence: TGCGCCAGCAGCCAAGATGTTAGGATTGGCGGGACAGGGTTGTTCTTC. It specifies CASSQDVRIGGTGLFF.

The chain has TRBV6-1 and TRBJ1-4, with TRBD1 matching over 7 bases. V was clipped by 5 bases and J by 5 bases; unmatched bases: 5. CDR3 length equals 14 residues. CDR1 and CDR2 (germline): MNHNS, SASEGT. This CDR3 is CASSNVRGNEKLFF. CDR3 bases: TGTGCCAGCAGTAACGTCAGGGGGAATGAAAAACTGTTTTTT.

The chain's CDR3 is CASSVAPTSQETQYF. In DNA form, the CDR3 reads TGTGCCAGCAGCGTGGCCCCGACTAGTCAAGAGACCCAGTACTTC. This chain uses TRBV9 with TRBJ2-5; D is perhaps TRBD2 (6 bases). Germline loops: CDR1 SGDLS, CDR2 YYNGEE. With 2 bases removed from V and 2 bases from J, the gap between germline ends came to 13 bases. This CDR3 contains 15 residues. The full variable domain, with the rest looked up from reference TRBV9 and TRBJ2-5, is DSGVTQTPKHLITATGQRVTLRCSPRSGDLSVYWYQQSLDQGLQFLIQYYNGEERAKGNILERFSAQQFPDLHSELNLSSLELGDSALYFCASSVAPTSQETQYFGPGTRLLVL.

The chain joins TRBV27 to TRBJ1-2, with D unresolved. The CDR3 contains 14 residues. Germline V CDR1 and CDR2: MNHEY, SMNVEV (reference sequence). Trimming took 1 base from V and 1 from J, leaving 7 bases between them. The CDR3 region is CASSLLPGNYGYTF. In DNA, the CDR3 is TGTGCCAGCAGTTTATTACCAGGTAACTATGGCTACACCTTC.

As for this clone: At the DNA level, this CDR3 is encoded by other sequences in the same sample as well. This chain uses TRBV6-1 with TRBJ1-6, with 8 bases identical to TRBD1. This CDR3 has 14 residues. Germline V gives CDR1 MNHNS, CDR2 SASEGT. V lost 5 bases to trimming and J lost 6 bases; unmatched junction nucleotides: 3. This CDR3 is CASSSQGVNSPLHF. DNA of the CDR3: TGTGCCAGCAGTTCACAGGGGGTTAATTCACCCCTCCACTTT.

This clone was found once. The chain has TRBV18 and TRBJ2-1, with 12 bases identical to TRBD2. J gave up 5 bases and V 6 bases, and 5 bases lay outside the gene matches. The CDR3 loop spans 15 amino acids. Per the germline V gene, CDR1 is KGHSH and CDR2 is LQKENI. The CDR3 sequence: CASSQLAGGDNEQFF. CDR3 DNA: TGTGCCAGCTCCCAGCTAGCGGGAGGGGACAATGAGCAGTTCTTC.

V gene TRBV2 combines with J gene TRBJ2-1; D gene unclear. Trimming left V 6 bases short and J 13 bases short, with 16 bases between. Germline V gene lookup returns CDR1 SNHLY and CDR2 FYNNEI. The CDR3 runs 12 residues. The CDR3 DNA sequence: TGTGCCAGCAGCGGCGGTAGCTTGGATCAGTTCTTC. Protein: CASSGGSLDQFF.

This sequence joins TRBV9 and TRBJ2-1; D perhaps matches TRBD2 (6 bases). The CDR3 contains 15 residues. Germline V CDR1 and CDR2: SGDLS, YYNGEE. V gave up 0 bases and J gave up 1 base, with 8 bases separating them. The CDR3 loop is CASSVDGGSYNEQFF. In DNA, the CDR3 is TGTGCCAGCAGCGTAGACGGGGGATCCTACAATGAGCAGTTCTTC. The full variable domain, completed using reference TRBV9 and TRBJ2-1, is DSGVTQTPKHLITATGQRVTLRCSPRSGDLSVYWYQQSLDQGLQFLIQYYNGEERAKGNILERFSAQQFPDLHSELNLSSLELGDSALYFCASSVDGGSYNEQFFGPGTRLTVL.

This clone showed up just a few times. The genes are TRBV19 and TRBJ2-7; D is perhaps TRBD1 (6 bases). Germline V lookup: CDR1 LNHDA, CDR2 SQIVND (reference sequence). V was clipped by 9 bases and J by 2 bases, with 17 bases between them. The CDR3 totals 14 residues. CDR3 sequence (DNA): TGTGCCAGCACGGCGGCGGACAGACCCTACGAGCAGTACTTC. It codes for CASTAADRPYEQYF.

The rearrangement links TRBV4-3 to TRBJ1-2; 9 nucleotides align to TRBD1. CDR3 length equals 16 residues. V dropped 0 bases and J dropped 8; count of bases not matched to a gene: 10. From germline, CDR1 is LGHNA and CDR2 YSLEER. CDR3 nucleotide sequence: TGCGCCAGCAGCCAAGAATGGGAACAGGGGGCCCGGGGCTACACCTTC. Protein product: CASSQEWEQGARGYTF.

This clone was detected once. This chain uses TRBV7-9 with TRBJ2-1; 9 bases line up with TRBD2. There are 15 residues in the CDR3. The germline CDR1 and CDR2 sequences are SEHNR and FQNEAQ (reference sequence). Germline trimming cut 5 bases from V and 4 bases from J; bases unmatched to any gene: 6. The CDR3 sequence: CASSGTSGPYNEQFF. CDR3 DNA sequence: TGTGCCAGCAGCGGAACTAGCGGGCCTTACAATGAGCAGTTCTTC.

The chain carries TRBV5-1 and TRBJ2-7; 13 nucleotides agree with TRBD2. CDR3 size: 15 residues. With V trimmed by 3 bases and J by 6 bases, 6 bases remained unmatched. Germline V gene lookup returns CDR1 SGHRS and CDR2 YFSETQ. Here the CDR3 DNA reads TGCGCCAGCAGCTATGGACTAGCGGGAGATTCCGAGCAGTACTTC. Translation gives CASSYGLAGDSEQYF. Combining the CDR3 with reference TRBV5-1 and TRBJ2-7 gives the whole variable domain KAGVTQTPRYLIKTRGQQVTLSCSPISGHRSVSWYQQTPGQGLQFLFEYFSETQRNKGNFPGRFSGRQFSNSRSEMNVSTLELGDSALYLCASSYGLAGDSEQYFGPGTRLTVT.

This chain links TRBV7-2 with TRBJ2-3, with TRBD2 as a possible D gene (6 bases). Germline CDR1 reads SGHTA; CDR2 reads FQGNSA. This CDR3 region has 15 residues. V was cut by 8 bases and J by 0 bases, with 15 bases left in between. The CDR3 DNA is TGTGCCAGCGGGGTAGCGGTTTCTAGCACAGATACGCAGTATTTT. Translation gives CASGVAVSSTDTQYF.

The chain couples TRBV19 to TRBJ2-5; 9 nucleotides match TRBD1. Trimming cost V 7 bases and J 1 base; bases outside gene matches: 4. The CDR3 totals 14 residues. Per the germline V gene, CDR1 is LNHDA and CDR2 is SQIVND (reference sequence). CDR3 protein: CASTRDRAQETQYF. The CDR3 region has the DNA TGTGCCAGTACCCGGGACAGGGCCCAAGAGACCCAGTACTTC.